This T cell receptor beta chain was sequenced for a study of blood T cell repertoires in COVID-19. Study overall: The United States, Italy and Spain supplied acute and convalescent COVID-19 samples. T cells, B-cell-depleted T cells, or PBMCs supplied cDNA or gDNA.

This CDR3 is 15 amino acids long. The germline V gene has CDR1 SGHKS and CDR2 YYEKEE (reference sequence). V dropped 5 bases and J dropped 3 bases, with 15 bases sitting between them. In the original workflow: How many nucleated cells were present was estimated from reference gene primer amplification. Libraries were prepared by immunoSEQ multiplex PCR; TCRdb keeps only in-frame clonotypes and omits some of them. V, J and clone size are those of that table, while D and trimming were read from the DNA. Here the sample spans about 280,000 clones, roughly 85% being singletons. The TCR originated in a human donor in a cohort sampled during active COVID-19. The chain is built from TRBV5-5 and TRBJ1-5, with TRBD1 as a possible D gene (6 bases). The sequencing sample was made of peripheral blood. CDR3 residues: CASRSGQTNNQPQHF. The CDR3 coding sequence is TGTGCCAGCAGGTCCGGACAGACGAACAATCAGCCCCAGCATTTT.